This T cell receptor (beta chain) was sequenced for a study of TIL therapy for anti-PD-1-resistant metastatic lung cancer. Study-wide findings and caveats: This highly selected cohort may not generalize to typical lung cancer patients.

The time point here: pre-treatment sample, taken before nivolumab and TIL therapy. Stage 4 NSCLC adults joined between 2017 and early 2020. Concerning this clone itself: The antigen is unknown.

Per germline, CDR1 SNHLY and CDR2 FYNNEI. The CDR3 extends over 13 amino acids. The immunoSEQ assay was v3. TCRdb keeps only in-frame clones here, not all; method: immunoSEQ multiplex PCR. The table shows some 37,000 clones, with roughly 70% occurring only once. The TCR comes from a person between 25 and 80 years old with non-small cell lung cancer. The chain carries TRBV2 and TRBJ2-5; 9 bases fit TRBD1. The J call may be faulty, since TRBJ2-7 better matches the DNA end. The sequences come from blood, collected at baseline. CDR3 coding DNA: TGTGCCAGCATGTCGGACAGGGGCTCCGAGCAGTACTTC. It is translated as CASMSDRGSEQYF.